The 20 T cell receptor beta chains in this list originate from one sample, sequenced in a study of shared clonotypes between healthy human individuals. Sequencing was performed with immunoSEQ multiplex PCR; in TCRdb, only in-frame clones are kept and a portion is missing. Here the sample spans over a million clones, approximately 98.5% being singletons. Sample: naive CD4+ T cells sorted from blood. Subset reported: CD45RA+ positively selected. The source is a young man in good health.

The chain couples TRBV10-3 to TRBJ2-1, with D possibly matching TRBD2 (6 bases). V was shortened by 6 bases and J by 0 bases, with 12 bases between the two germline ends. The CDR3 has 15 residues. CDR1 and CDR2 (germline): ENHRY, SYGVKD. Written as DNA, the CDR3 is TGTGCCATCAGGCGGGAAGCGAGCTCCTACAATGAGCAGTTCTTC. It yields the protein CAIRREASSYNEQFF.

This chain links TRBV5-1 with TRBJ2-1, with 10 bases aligning to TRBD2. CDR1 is SGHRS, CDR2 YFSETQ, per germline. V lost 1 base and J lost 1; bases outside the gene matches: 5. This CDR3 spans 17 amino acids. DNA for the CDR3: TGCGCCAGCAGCTTGCTAGCGGGAGAAGGGTCCTACAATGAGCAGTTCTTC. The encoded protein is CASSLLAGEGSYNEQFF.

This chain connects TRBV18 to TRBJ2-7; D remains unclear. Germline assignment: CDR1 KGHSH and CDR2 LQKENI. The CDR3 spans 13 residues. The V gene lost 3 bases and the J gene lost 2 bases, with 8 bases spanning the gap. CDR3 protein: CASSPDGTYEQYF. CDR3 sequence (DNA): TGTGCCAGCTCACCCGACGGAACCTACGAGCAGTACTTC. Complete variable domain (other parts from reference TRBV18 and TRBJ2-7): NAGVMQNPRHLVRRRGQEARLRCSPMKGHSHVYWYRQLPEEGLKFMVYLQKENIIDESGMPKERFSAEFPKEGPSILRIQQVVRGDSAAYFCASSPDGTYEQYFGPGTRLTVT.

V is TRBV7-9 and J is TRBJ2-1; a weak D match, TRBD2 (6 bases). Germline lookup yields CDR1 SEHNR and CDR2 FQNEAQ (reference sequence). With 2 bases removed from V and 0 bases from J, the gap between germline ends came to 8 bases. The CDR3 consists of 15 residues. In DNA form, the CDR3 reads TGTGCCAGCAGCTTACGGGAGCTCTCCTACAATGAGCAGTTCTTC. It specifies CASSLRELSYNEQFF. The whole variable domain, remainder taken from reference TRBV7-9 and TRBJ2-1, is DTGVSQNPRHKITKRGQNVTFRCDPISEHNRLYWYRQTLGQGPEFLTYFQNEAQLEKSRLLSDRFSAERPKGSFSTLEIQRTEQGDSAMYLCASSLRELSYNEQFFGPGTRLTVL.

This rearrangement joins TRBV5-1 to TRBJ2-1; 11 bases are shared with TRBD2. Germline V lookup: CDR1 SGHRS, CDR2 YFSETQ. V shed 1 base and J 0 bases; nucleotides not matched to a gene: 6. This CDR3 is built from 18 residues. The CDR3 reads CASSLLLAGEVSYNEQFF. The CDR3 DNA reads as TGCGCCAGCAGCTTGTTACTAGCGGGAGAAGTCTCCTACAATGAGCAGTTCTTC.

V usage is TRBV5-1 and J usage is TRBJ2-5, with D possibly being TRBD1 (6 bases). The V end was cut by 4 bases, the J end by 1 base, with 17 bases between. CDR3 length: 16 amino acids. Germline V lookup: CDR1 SGHRS, CDR2 YFSETQ. CDR3 sequence reads: CASSVSGTPIQETQYF. In DNA form, the CDR3 reads TGCGCCAGCAGCGTTTCCGGGACACCGATCCAAGAGACCCAGTACTTC.

The chain uses TRBV25-1 and TRBJ2-2, with TRBD1 identical over 11 bases. Germline CDR1 is MGHDK and CDR2 is SYGVNS. This CDR3 spans 17 amino acids. Germline trimming cut 7 bases from V and 4 bases from J; bases unmatched to any gene: 11. This chain's CDR3 is CASTRTGGRGGTGELFF. DNA of the CDR3: TGTGCCAGCACCCGGACAGGGGGCCGGGGGGGCACCGGGGAGCTGTTTTTT.

This chain uses TRBV6-5 with TRBJ2-2, with D hard to call. The CDR3 runs 13 residues. Germline V gives CDR1 MNHEY, CDR2 SVGAGI. Trimming took 6 bases from V and 2 from J, leaving 7 bases between them. The CDR3 protein is CASRGLNTGELFF. For the CDR3, the DNA is TGTGCCAGCAGGGGATTAAACACCGGGGAGCTGTTTTTT.

V usage is TRBV10-1 and J usage is TRBJ2-1, with 11 bases that match TRBD2. Germline-derived CDR1 and CDR2 are WNHNN and SYGVQD (reference sequence). CDR3 size: 16 residues. J lost 5 bases, V lost 4 bases, and 7 bases had no gene match. CDR3 residues: CASSGLAGHPNNEQFF. DNA of the CDR3: TGCGCCAGCAGTGGACTAGCGGGACACCCTAACAATGAGCAGTTCTTC.

The chain carries TRBV10-3 and TRBJ2-1, with TRBD2 identical over 13 bases. The V and J ends lost 6 bases and 14 bases, in that order; junction bases with no gene match: 10. The CDR3 totals 14 residues. The germline V gene encodes CDR1 ENHRY and CDR2 SYGVKD. In nucleotides, the CDR3 is TGTGCCATCAGGGGGACTAGCGGGACCGGGGTAGAGTTCTTC. It translates to CAIRGTSGTGVEFF.

This chain uses TRBV5-4 with TRBJ2-1, with D tentatively TRBD1 (6 bases). Trimming took 1 base from V and 6 from J, leaving 17 bases between them. Germline lookup yields CDR1 SGHNT and CDR2 YYREEE (reference sequence). This CDR3 contains 16 residues. CDR3 loop: CASSLPAVVGGNEQFF. CDR3 nucleotide sequence: TGTGCCAGCAGCTTGCCTGCAGTGGTAGGGGGCAATGAGCAGTTCTTC. Based on the CDR3 plus reference TRBV5-4 and TRBJ2-1, the full variable domain is ETGVTQSPTHLIKTRGQQVTLRCSSQSGHNTVSWYQQALGQGPQFIFQYYREEENGRGNFPPRFSGLQFPNYSSELNVNALELDDSALYLCASSLPAVVGGNEQFFGPGTRLTVL.

The chain carries TRBV19 and TRBJ2-7; either TRBD1 or TRBD2 may supply D (6 bases each). V dropped 5 bases and J dropped 6 bases, with 14 bases sitting between them. The CDR3 is 13 amino acids. Germline-derived CDR1 and CDR2 are LNHDA and SQIVND (reference sequence). Here the CDR3 reads CASSAQQGGEQYF. Written as DNA, the CDR3 is TGTGCCAGTAGTGCCCAACAGGGAGGCGAGCAGTACTTC.

The gene calls are TRBV7-2 and TRBJ2-5; no reliable D call. From germline, CDR1 is SGHTA and CDR2 FQGNSA. CDR3 length: 14 residues. The V gene lost 5 bases and the J gene lost 4 bases, with 14 bases spanning the gap. DNA for the CDR3: TGTGCCAGCAGCAGTCCCTTCCGAAGAGAGACCCAGTACTTC. Its translation: CASSSPFRRETQYF.

The V gene is TRBV18, the J gene TRBJ1-5, with D hard to call. Germline-derived CDR1 and CDR2 are KGHSH and LQKENI. V was clipped by 2 bases and J by 7 bases, with 12 bases between them. The CDR3 runs 14 residues. CDR3 sequence: CASSPASGFQPQHF. CDR3 bases: TGTGCCAGCTCACCAGCTTCGGGGTTCCAGCCCCAGCATTTT.

The chain employs TRBV10-3 and TRBJ1-1, with 7 nucleotides matching TRBD1. The germline CDR1 and CDR2 sequences are ENHRY and SYGVKD. Trimming cost V 7 bases and J 3 bases; bases outside gene matches: 8. The CDR3 runs to 14 residues. CDR3 sequence (DNA): TGTGCCATCAACCCGACAGGGCGGGACACTGAAGCTTTCTTT. Its translation is CAINPTGRDTEAFF.

The J gene is TRBJ1-2, the V gene TRBV7-9; TRBD1 aligns across 7 bases. Germline CDR1 SEHNR, CDR2 FQNEAQ (reference sequence). The trim removed 5 bases at V and 8 bases at J, leaving 5 bases unmatched. This CDR3 contains 12 residues. This CDR3 is CASSQTGLGYTF. CDR3 DNA sequence: TGTGCCAGCAGCCAGACAGGGCTCGGCTACACCTTC.

The chain combines TRBV29-1 with TRBJ2-1; D is unresolved. Trimming took off 4 bases at V and 4 bases at J, with 11 bases between the two ends. Germline assignment: CDR1 SQVTM and CDR2 ANQGSEA. This CDR3 spans 13 amino acids. CDR3 in amino acids: CSVGAHLYNEQFF. The CDR3 region has the DNA TGCAGCGTTGGAGCACATCTGTACAATGAGCAGTTCTTC.

V usage is TRBV27 and J usage is TRBJ2-3; D is uncertain. V was trimmed by 5 bases and J by 7 bases, leaving 10 bases between them. The germline V gene has CDR1 MNHEY and CDR2 SMNVEV (reference sequence). The CDR3 runs to 12 residues. The CDR3 nucleotides read TGTGCCAGCAGTCAGCAACCATATACGCAGTATTTT. Translating it yields CASSQQPYTQYF.

This rearrangement joins TRBV5-4 to TRBJ2-7; D gene ambiguous. The CDR3 is 12 residues long. Germline V gene lookup returns CDR1 SGHNT and CDR2 YYREEE (reference sequence). V shed 2 bases and J shed 2 bases, with 5 bases lying between them. The CDR3 sequence: CASSFDTYEQYF. The CDR3 region has the DNA TGTGCCAGCAGCTTTGACACCTACGAGCAGTACTTC.

Worth noting for this clone: One end of the junction varies from germline; a read error may be responsible. The DNA for the CDR3 is TGTGCCAGCAGTTTAAGGTCGACTCTTATTTCACTTTTC. Translated, it gives CASSLRSTLISLF. The V call is TRBV28, the J call TRBJ1-2; D remains ambiguous. From germline, CDR1 is MDHEN and CDR2 SYDVKM. There are 13 residues in the CDR3.